This passage covers 5 T cell receptor beta chains from one sample sequenced in a study of T cell changes during pregnancy in multiple sclerosis. Assay: immunoSEQ multiplex PCR; the TCRdb copy retains only in-frame clones and omits some. The sample holds over 90,000 clones; 93% are singletons and the top ten take about 0.98%. The sequences come from peripheral blood, collected after pregnancy. These receptor sequences come from a female donor with multiple sclerosis, enrolled in a pregnancy study.

The chain is built from TRBV27 and TRBJ2-3; 7 nucleotides match TRBD2. This CDR3 has 12 amino acids. The V gene end was trimmed by 6 bases and the J gene end by 6 bases; junction bases not matched to a gene: 3. CDR1 and CDR2 from the germline V gene are MNHEY and SMNVEV (reference sequence). CDR3 bases: TGTGCCAGCAGCCCGCGGGGGGATACGCAGTATTTT. It encodes CASSPRGDTQYF.

The chain recombines TRBV29-1 with TRBJ2-5; D possibly corresponds to TRBD1 (5 bases). The CDR3 covers 14 residues. Germline CDR1 reads SQVTM; CDR2 reads ANQGSEA. Deletions cut 6 bases from V and 4 bases from J, with 18 bases between. In nucleotides, the CDR3 is TGCAGCGTGGAGACAGCCAAGAGAGGAGAGACCCAGTACTTC. Translated: CSVETAKRGETQYF.

The V call is TRBV5-4, the J call TRBJ2-6; possibly TRBD2 for D (5 bases). Trimming took off 3 bases at V and 2 bases at J, with 12 bases between the two ends. CDR1 and CDR2 from the germline V gene are SGHNT and YYREEE (reference sequence). The CDR3 extends over 16 amino acids. CDR3 sequence (DNA): TGTGCCAGCAGCTCGGGCGCGGAGGCTGGGGCCAACGTCCTGACTTTC. This encodes CASSSGAEAGANVLTF.

The CDR3 sequence is CASTGQGHTEAFF. The CDR3 coding sequence is TGTGCCAGCACAGGACAGGGGCACACTGAAGCTTTCTTT. The chain couples TRBV6-4 to TRBJ1-1; 9 bases fit TRBD1. Trimming at V came to 7 bases and at J to 3 bases, leaving 3 bases not matched to a gene. Germline CDR1 is MRHNA and CDR2 is SNTAGT. This CDR3 has 13 residues.

The chain recombines TRBV28 with TRBJ2-7, with 10 bases matching TRBD1. The CDR3 has 15 amino acids. Germline CDR1 and CDR2: MDHEN and SYDVKM. Losses at the gene ends were 2 bases for V and 6 bases for J; bases not matched to a gene: 7. The CDR3 reads CASSLGGTGAVEQYF. CDR3 coding DNA: TGTGCCAGCAGTTTAGGGGGGACAGGGGCGGTCGAGCAGTACTTC.